What follows are 3 T cell receptor beta chains derived from one specimen sequenced in a study of blood T cell repertoires in COVID-19. Assay used: immunoSEQ multiplex PCR; TCRdb lists only in-frame clones, some missing. The table records around 400,000 clones, about four fifths of them present only once. Material: PBMCs or T cells enriched from blood (not recorded which). Receptors originate from a woman aged 50 to 65 who had recovered from COVID-19.

This clone was detected only a few times. V is TRBV30 and J is TRBJ1-3; no clear D gene. Trimming pared 4 bases from V and 3 bases from J, leaving 10 bases between. This CDR3 is 13 amino acids long. In germline, CDR1 is GTSNPN, CDR2 SVGIG (reference sequence). CDR3 protein: CAWTPQVGNTIYF. CDR3 sequence (DNA): TGTGCCTGGACCCCGCAGGTTGGAAACACCATATATTTT.

In its sample, this clone was seen many times. The gene calls are TRBV27 and TRBJ2-7; 9 bases align to TRBD1. V dropped 6 bases and J dropped 10; count of bases not matched to a gene: 19. Germline lookup yields CDR1 MNHEY and CDR2 SMNVEV (reference sequence). CDR3 size: 16 residues. CDR3 nucleotide sequence: TGTGCCAGCAGCTGGGGACAGGGAGGGATCAATGGTGTTCAGTACTTC. Residues: CASSWGQGGINGVQYF.

To note about this clone: A much larger clone lies one base from this, so it may be a read error. V and J are TRBV27 and TRBJ2-1; TRBD2 agrees at 10 bases. Germline V CDR1 and CDR2: MNHEY, SMNVEV (reference sequence). The CDR3 sequence is 15 residues long. V lost 5 bases, J lost 0 bases, and 1 base stayed unmatched. CDR3: CASSPSGSSYNEQFF. The DNA of the CDR3 is TGTGCCAGCAGTCCTAGCGGGAGCTCCTACAATGAGCAGTTCTTC.